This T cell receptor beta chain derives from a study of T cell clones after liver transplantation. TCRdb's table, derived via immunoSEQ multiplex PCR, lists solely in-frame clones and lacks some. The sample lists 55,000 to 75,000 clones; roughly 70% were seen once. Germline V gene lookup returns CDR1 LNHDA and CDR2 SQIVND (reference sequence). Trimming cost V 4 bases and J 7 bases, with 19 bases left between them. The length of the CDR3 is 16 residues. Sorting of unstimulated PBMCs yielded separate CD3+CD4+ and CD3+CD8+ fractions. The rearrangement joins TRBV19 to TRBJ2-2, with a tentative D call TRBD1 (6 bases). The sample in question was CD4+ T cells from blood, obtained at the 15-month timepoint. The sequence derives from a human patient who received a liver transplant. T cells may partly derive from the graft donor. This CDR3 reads CASSTPWTVLVGELFF. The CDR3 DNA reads TGTGCCAGTAGTACCCCGTGGACAGTGTTGGTCGGGGAGCTGTTTTTT.